A single sample is the source of the 21 T cell receptor beta chains below, sequenced in a study of cytomegalovirus exposure and HLA in healthy donors. This PCR relied on a set of 60 Vbeta primers and 13 Jbeta primers. Assay used: immunoSEQ multiplex PCR; TCRdb lists only in-frame clones, some missing. This sample yields roughly 120,000 clones, of which around 74% are seen a single time; over 1.5% belongs to the top ten. Sequenced sample: PBMCs. The receptor source for this set is a young woman in good health and CMV-seronegative.

The chain uses TRBV27 and TRBJ1-5; TRBD1 agrees at 10 bases. The CDR3 has 15 amino acids. Looked up from germline, CDR1 is MNHEY and CDR2 is SMNVEV (reference sequence). Trimming cost V 6 bases and J 5 bases; bases outside gene matches: 7. The CDR3 spells CASSQTGGAYQPQHF. Here the CDR3 DNA reads TGTGCCAGCAGCCAGACAGGGGGCGCATATCAGCCCCAGCATTTT.

This clone was picked up one time. The genes are TRBV29-1 and TRBJ2-2; 10 nucleotides agree with TRBD1. CDR3 size: 16 residues. CDR1 SQVTM and CDR2 ANQGSEA come from the germline V gene. The junction had 11 bases not matched to a gene; V was cut back by 6 bases and J by 4 bases. The CDR3 is CSVSVRQGAGTGELFF. In DNA, the CDR3 is TGCAGCGTATCCGTAAGACAGGGGGCTGGCACCGGGGAGCTGTTTTTT.

The CDR3 here is CASSQQGSYEQYF. The DNA for the CDR3 is TGCGCCAGCAGCCAACAGGGCAGCTACGAGCAGTACTTC. This chain uses TRBV4-1 with TRBJ2-7; D may be TRBD1 (5 bases). Germline CDR1 MGHRA, CDR2 YSYEKL. This CDR3 is 13 amino acids long. V was shortened by 2 bases and J by 3 bases, with 8 bases between the two germline ends.

This rearrangement joins TRBV7-9 to TRBJ2-3; D might be TRBD2 (5 bases). From germline, CDR1 is SEHNR and CDR2 FQNEAQ (reference sequence). The CDR3 has 15 amino acids. V lost 2 bases and J lost 0, with 9 bases in between. CDR3: CASSLLATSTDTQYF. The CDR3 DNA follows: TGTGCCAGCAGCTTACTAGCAACGAGCACAGATACGCAGTATTTT. Based on the CDR3 plus reference TRBV7-9 and TRBJ2-3, the full variable domain is DTGVSQNPRHKITKRGQNVTFRCDPISEHNRLYWYRQTLGQGPEFLTYFQNEAQLEKSRLLSDRFSAERPKGSFSTLEIQRTEQGDSAMYLCASSLLATSTDTQYFGPGTRLTVL.

This chain joins TRBV5-4 and TRBJ2-1; D gene unclear. The germline V gene has CDR1 SGHNT and CDR2 YYREEE (reference sequence). The CDR3 covers 15 residues. V was trimmed by 2 bases and J by 6 bases, leaving 15 bases between them. The CDR3 DNA reads TGTGCCAGCAGCTTCGAAGTGGGCATGTTCAATGAGCAGTTCTTC. The encoded protein is CASSFEVGMFNEQFF.

The genes are TRBV4-1 and TRBJ2-1; the D gene is possibly TRBD1 (6 bases). Germline V CDR1 and CDR2: MGHRA, YSYEKL. Trimming left V 0 bases short and J 6 bases short, with 12 bases between. CDR3 length: 15 amino acids. The CDR3 reads CASSQEQQGGNEQFF. The CDR3 DNA reads as TGCGCCAGCAGCCAAGAACAACAGGGCGGCAATGAGCAGTTCTTC.

V usage is TRBV5-1 and J usage is TRBJ2-7, with D maybe TRBD2 (6 bases). The length of the CDR3 is 12 residues. V lost 0 bases and J 5 bases, leaving 6 bases between the germline ends. Germline CDR1 and CDR2: SGHRS and YFSETQ. The CDR3 DNA is TGCGCCAGCAGCTTGGGGGGGGACGAGCAGTACTTC. This codes for CASSLGGDEQYF.

V and J are TRBV7-2 and TRBJ1-2; D ambiguous. There are 16 residues in the CDR3. V was shortened by 1 base and J by 3 bases, with 15 bases between the two germline ends. Germline CDR1 SGHTA, CDR2 FQGNSA. CDR3 region: CASSLESLHEDYGYTF. The DNA for the CDR3 is TGTGCCAGCAGCTTAGAATCCCTCCATGAGGACTATGGCTACACCTTC.

The chain combines TRBV30 with TRBJ1-2; 7 bases are shared with TRBD1. This CDR3 spans 15 amino acids. Germline CDR1 and CDR2: GTSNPN and SVGIG (reference sequence). J gave up 1 base and V 0 bases, and 5 bases lay outside the gene matches. CDR3 bases: TGTGCCTGGAGTGTAGGGACAGCCAATAACTATGGCTACACCTTC. This codes for CAWSVGTANNYGYTF.

The CDR3 DNA follows: TGTGCCAGCAGGGGGGCCCGCAGGGAGCTGTTTTTT. This gives the protein CASRGARRELFF. V usage is TRBV2 and J usage is TRBJ2-2, with D tentatively TRBD1 (6 bases). The CDR3 consists of 12 residues. Trimming took 6 bases from V and 9 from J, leaving 11 bases between them. The germline V gene has CDR1 SNHLY and CDR2 FYNNEI.

V and J are TRBV19 and TRBJ1-4; TRBD1 aligns across 7 bases. The CDR3 consists of 14 residues. The germline CDR1 and CDR2 sequences are LNHDA and SQIVND (reference sequence). V was clipped by 10 bases and J by 8 bases; unmatched bases: 13. The CDR3 loop reads CATGEGAFGEKLFF. The DNA for the CDR3 is TGTGCCACCGGAGAGGGGGCCTTTGGGGAAAAACTGTTTTTT.

The rearrangement uses TRBV4-1 and TRBJ1-6; D perhaps matches TRBD1 (5 bases). Trimming took off 0 bases at V and 2 bases at J, with 11 bases between the two ends. This CDR3 spans 17 amino acids. Germline V CDR1 and CDR2: MGHRA, YSYEKL. The CDR3 region is CASSQDRARAYNSPLHF. In nucleotides, the CDR3 is TGCGCCAGCAGCCAAGACAGGGCTAGGGCCTATAATTCACCCCTCCACTTT.

There are a few counts of this clone. This chain joins TRBV5-6 and TRBJ1-6, with 7 bases identical to TRBD1. Per the germline V gene, CDR1 is SGHDT and CDR2 is YYEEEE. The V segment lost 0 bases and the J segment 9 bases; nucleotides outside the gene matches: 0. This CDR3 is built from 13 residues. The CDR3 nucleotides are TGTGCCAGCAGCTTGGACAGGGGTTCACCCCTCCACTTT. Its protein is CASSLDRGSPLHF. The whole variable domain, filled in from reference TRBV5-6 and TRBJ1-6, reads DAGVTQSPTHLIKTRGQQVTLRCSPKSGHDTVSWYQQALGQGPQFIFQYYEEEERQRGNFPDRFSGHQFPNYSSELNVNALLLGDSALYLCASSLDRGSPLHFGNGTRLTVT.

The chain has TRBV28 and TRBJ1-1; D remains ambiguous. The CDR3 has 15 residues. The V and J ends lost 5 bases and 5 bases respectively, with 18 bases between them. Germline CDR1 reads MDHEN; CDR2 reads SYDVKM. Written as DNA, the CDR3 is TGTGCCAGCAGTCCCGGTGACGGAGGGCGGACTGAAGCTTTCTTT. Amino acids: CASSPGDGGRTEAFF.

This sequence joins TRBV27 and TRBJ1-4; D is possibly TRBD1 (5 bases). Germline V gives CDR1 MNHEY, CDR2 SMNVEV (reference sequence). Trimming left V 2 bases short and J 6 bases short, with 10 bases between. The CDR3 covers 14 residues. CDR3 sequence (DNA): TGTGCCAGCAGTTTACTAGGGGCGGATGAAAAACTGTTTTTT. It translates to CASSLLGADEKLFF.

The chain links TRBV6-5 to TRBJ2-3; 11 positions match TRBD2. This CDR3 comprises 15 residues. Germline CDR1 is MNHEY and CDR2 is SVGAGI. The junction had 8 bases not matched to a gene; V was cut back by 6 bases and J by 6 bases. CDR3 nucleotides: TGTGCCAGCAGGATAGATAGCGGGGGGGAGGATACGCAGTATTTT. Protein: CASRIDSGGEDTQYF.

The rearrangement uses TRBV5-1 and TRBJ2-7; no clear D. V was shortened by 2 bases and J by 3 bases, with 12 bases between the two germline ends. Germline V gene sequence: CDR1 SGHRS, CDR2 YFSETQ. The CDR3 length is 14 residues. Here the CDR3 reads CASSFGRSSYEQYF. The CDR3 coding sequence is TGCGCCAGCAGCTTTGGGCGATCGAGCTACGAGCAGTACTTC.

The gene calls are TRBV18 and TRBJ2-1, with TRBD2 as a possible D gene (6 bases). The CDR3 extends over 14 amino acids. The V gene's germline CDR1 is KGHSH and CDR2 LQKENI. V was clipped by 3 bases and J by 9 bases, with 15 bases between them. The CDR3 spells CASSPRDRGVEQFF. For the CDR3, the DNA is TGTGCCAGCTCACCGCGGGACCGGGGTGTTGAGCAGTTCTTC.

The CDR3 nucleotides read TGTGCCAGCAGTGAAGCTTGGGGATCAGGGCAGCCCCAGCATTTT. Its translation is CASSEAWGSGQPQHF. The rearrangement links TRBV6-1 to TRBJ1-5, with D perhaps TRBD1 (5 bases). There are 15 residues in the CDR3. From germline, CDR1 is MNHNS and CDR2 SASEGT. Trimming shortened V by 0 bases and J by 7 bases, and 13 bases separated the two germline ends.

The gene calls are TRBV5-6 and TRBJ2-7, with 7 nucleotides matching TRBD1. V shed 0 bases and J 2 bases; nucleotides not matched to a gene: 5. Looked up from germline, CDR1 is SGHDT and CDR2 is YYEEEE. The length of the CDR3 is 15 residues. The CDR3 spells CASSLAGTAAYEQYF. Written as DNA, the CDR3 is TGTGCCAGCAGCTTGGCGGGGACAGCCGCCTACGAGCAGTACTTC.

The gene calls are TRBV10-1 and TRBJ1-5; 7 nucleotides line up with TRBD1. Germline-derived CDR1 and CDR2 are WNHNN and SYGVQD (reference sequence). J gave up 2 bases and V 3 bases, and 7 bases lay outside the gene matches. The CDR3 consists of 16 residues. Written as DNA, the CDR3 is TGCGCCAGCAGTGAATCGGGGCAGGGGGGCAATCAGCCCCAGCATTTT. Its protein product is CASSESGQGGNQPQHF.